This T cell receptor beta chain was sequenced during a study of glioma-infiltrating T cells after dendritic cell vaccination. Amplification used 60 V beta primers and 13 J beta primers. Produced via immunoSEQ multiplex PCR; TCRdb's table is partial and in-frame only. This sample carries about 82,000 clones, over 85% of them seen once, and the ten largest clones take under 4%. Germline CDR1 reads MGHDK; CDR2 reads SYGVNS. Trimming cost V 3 bases and J 0 bases; bases outside gene matches: 4. The CDR3 has 16 residues. Only patients with spare fresh-frozen tumor and over two years of follow-up were included.

This TCR derives from a human donor with glioblastoma. The input for sequencing was blood, taken before dendritic cell vaccination. The V and J genes are TRBV25-1 and TRBJ2-2; 7 bases map to TRBD2. The CDR3 DNA follows: TGTGCCAGCAGTGATAGACTAGCTACGAACACCGGGGAGCTGTTTTTT. Its translation: CASSDRLATNTGELFF. Full variable domain (rest looked up from reference TRBV25-1 and TRBJ2-2): EADIYQTPRYLVIGTGKKITLECSQTMGHDKMYWYQQDPGMELHLIHYSYGVNSTEKGDLSSESTVSRIRTEHFPLTLESARPSHTSQYLCASSDRLATNTGELFFGEGSRLTVL.